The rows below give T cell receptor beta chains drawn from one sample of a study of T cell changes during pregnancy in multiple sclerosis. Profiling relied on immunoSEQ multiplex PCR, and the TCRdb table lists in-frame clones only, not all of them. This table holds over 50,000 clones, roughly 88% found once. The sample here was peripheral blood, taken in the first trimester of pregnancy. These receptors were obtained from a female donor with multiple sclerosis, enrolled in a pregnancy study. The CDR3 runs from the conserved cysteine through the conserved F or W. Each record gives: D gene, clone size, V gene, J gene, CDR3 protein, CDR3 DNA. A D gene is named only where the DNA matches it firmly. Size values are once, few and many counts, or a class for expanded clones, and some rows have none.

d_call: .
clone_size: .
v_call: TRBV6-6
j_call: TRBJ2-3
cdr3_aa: CASNWGLTDTQYF
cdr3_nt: TGTGCCAGCAATTGGGGGCTCACAGATACGCAGTATTTT

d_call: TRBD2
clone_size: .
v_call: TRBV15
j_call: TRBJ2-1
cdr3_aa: CATKSGLAGSRSYNEQFF
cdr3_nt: TGTGCCACCAAATCCGGACTAGCGGGATCTCGCTCCTACAATGAGCAGTTCTTC

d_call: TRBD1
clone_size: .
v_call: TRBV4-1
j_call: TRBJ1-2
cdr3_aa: CASSHRQGNDGYTF
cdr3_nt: TGCGCCAGCAGCCACCGACAGGGGAACGATGGCTACACCTTC

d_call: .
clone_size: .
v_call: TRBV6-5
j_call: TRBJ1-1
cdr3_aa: CASSLAGVPNTEAFF
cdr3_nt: TGTGCCAGCAGTTTGGCAGGGGTCCCGAACACTGAAGCTTTCTTT

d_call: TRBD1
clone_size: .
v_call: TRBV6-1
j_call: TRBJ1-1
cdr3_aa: CASSPRGPDSEAFF
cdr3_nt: TGTGCCAGCAGTCCCAGGGGGCCGGACTCTGAAGCTTTCTTT

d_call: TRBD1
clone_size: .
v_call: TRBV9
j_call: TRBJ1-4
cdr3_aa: CASSVGQGVLNLNEKLFF
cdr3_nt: TGTGCCAGCAGCGTAGGTCAGGGGGTCCTTAACCTTAATGAAAAACTGTTTTTT

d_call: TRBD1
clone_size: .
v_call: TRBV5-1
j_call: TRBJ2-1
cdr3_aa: CASSPLTGTDNEQFF
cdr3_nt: TGCGCCAGCAGCCCACTGACCGGGACAGATAATGAGCAGTTCTTC

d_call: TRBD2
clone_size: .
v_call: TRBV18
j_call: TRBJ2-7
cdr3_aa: CASSPGLAGGYEQYF
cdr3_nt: TGTGCCAGCTCACCAGGACTAGCGGGAGGGTACGAGCAGTACTTC

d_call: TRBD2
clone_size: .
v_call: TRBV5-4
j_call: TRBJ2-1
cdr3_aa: CASSVGTSRDEQFF
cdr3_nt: TGTGCCAGCAGCGTCGGGACTAGCCGGGATGAGCAGTTCTTC

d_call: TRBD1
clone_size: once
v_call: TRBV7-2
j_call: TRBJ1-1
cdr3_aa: CASSFWTGVLLNTEAFF
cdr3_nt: TGTGCCAGCAGCTTCTGGACAGGGGTCCTCCTTAACACTGAAGCTTTCTTT

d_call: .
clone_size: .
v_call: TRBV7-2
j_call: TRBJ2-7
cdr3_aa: CASSLAPSPSYEQYF
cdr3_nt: TGTGCCAGCAGCTTAGCTCCCTCCCCCTCCTACGAGCAGTACTTC

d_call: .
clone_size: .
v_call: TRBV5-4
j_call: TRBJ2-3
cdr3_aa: CASSFVGGGDTQYF
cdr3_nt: TGTGCCAGCAGCTTTGTGGGAGGTGGAGATACGCAGTATTTT

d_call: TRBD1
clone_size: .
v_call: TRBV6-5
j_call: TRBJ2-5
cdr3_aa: CASSSQGQGYEETQYF
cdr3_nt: TGTGCCAGCAGTTCCCAGGGACAGGGTTATGAAGAGACCCAGTACTTC

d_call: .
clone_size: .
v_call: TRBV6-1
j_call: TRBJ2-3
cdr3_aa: CASSEVQSTDTQYF
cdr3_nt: TGTGCCAGCAGTGAAGTCCAAAGCACAGATACGCAGTATTTT

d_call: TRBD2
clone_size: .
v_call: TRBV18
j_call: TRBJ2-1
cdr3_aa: CASSAGLAGAGEQFF
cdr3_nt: TGTGCCAGCTCAGCAGGACTAGCGGGAGCCGGTGAGCAGTTCTTC

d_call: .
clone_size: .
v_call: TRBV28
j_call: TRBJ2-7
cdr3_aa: CASSRGGEPNEQYF
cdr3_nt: TGTGCCAGCAGTAGGGGGGGAGAACCCAACGAGCAGTACTTC

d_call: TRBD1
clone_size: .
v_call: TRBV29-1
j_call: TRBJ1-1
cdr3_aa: CSVDRTGVTEAFF
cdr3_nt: TGCAGCGTCGACCGGACAGGGGTCACTGAAGCTTTCTTT

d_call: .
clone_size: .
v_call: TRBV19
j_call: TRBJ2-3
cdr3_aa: CASSIDGGANPDTQYF
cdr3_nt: TGTGCCAGTAGTATAGACGGCGGAGCGAACCCAGATACGCAGTATTTT

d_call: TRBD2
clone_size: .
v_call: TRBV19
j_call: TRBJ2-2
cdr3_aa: CASKSLAGVFAGELFF
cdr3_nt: TGTGCCAGTAAATCCCTAGCGGGAGTATTTGCCGGGGAGCTGTTTTTT

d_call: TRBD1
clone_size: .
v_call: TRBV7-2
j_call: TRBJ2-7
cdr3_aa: CASSLAGTADYEQYF
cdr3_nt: TGTGCCAGCAGCTTAGCCGGGACAGCGGACTACGAGCAGTACTTC

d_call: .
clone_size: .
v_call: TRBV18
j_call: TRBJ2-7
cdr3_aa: CASSTPEGEQYF
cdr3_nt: TGTGCCAGCTCGACCCCTGAGGGCGAGCAGTACTTC

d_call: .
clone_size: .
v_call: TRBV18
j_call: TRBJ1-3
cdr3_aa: CASSQMGTLSGNTIYF
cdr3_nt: TGTGCCAGCTCACAGATGGGGACTCTCTCTGGAAACACCATATATTTT

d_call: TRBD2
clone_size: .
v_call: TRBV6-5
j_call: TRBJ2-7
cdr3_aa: CASSYSSAGDGYEQYF
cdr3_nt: TGTGCCAGCAGTTACTCTTCAGCGGGAGATGGGTACGAGCAGTACTTC

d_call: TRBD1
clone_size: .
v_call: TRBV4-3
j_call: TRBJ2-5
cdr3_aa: CASSQEIGGGETQYF
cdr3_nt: TGCGCCAGCAGCCAAGAAATAGGGGGCGGGGAGACCCAGTACTTC